This note documents a single T cell receptor (beta chain) sequence. What it recognizes is unknown. This sample includes further DNA sequences coding for the same CDR3. This entry belongs to a study of shared clonotypes between healthy human individuals. General study findings and limits: Several donors shared 4.5% to 6.5% of their naive CD4 clonotypes.

Assay: immunoSEQ multiplex PCR; the TCRdb copy retains only in-frame clones and omits some. The repertoire has roughly 760,000 clones, 74% of them found once; the top ten carry 1.5% to 2%. This CDR3 comprises 14 residues. The germline gives CDR1 LNHDA, CDR2 SQIVND (reference sequence). Trimming pared 2 bases from V and 0 bases from J, leaving 7 bases between. Sequencing used memory CD4+ T cells sorted from blood. Subset: CD45RA-negative fraction. The source of this sequence is a young woman in good health. The chain couples TRBV19 to TRBJ1-1, with D possibly being TRBD1 (5 bases). The CDR3 loop is CASSIQGLNTEAFF. CDR3 coding DNA: TGTGCCAGTAGTATACAGGGACTGAACACTGAAGCTTTCTTT.